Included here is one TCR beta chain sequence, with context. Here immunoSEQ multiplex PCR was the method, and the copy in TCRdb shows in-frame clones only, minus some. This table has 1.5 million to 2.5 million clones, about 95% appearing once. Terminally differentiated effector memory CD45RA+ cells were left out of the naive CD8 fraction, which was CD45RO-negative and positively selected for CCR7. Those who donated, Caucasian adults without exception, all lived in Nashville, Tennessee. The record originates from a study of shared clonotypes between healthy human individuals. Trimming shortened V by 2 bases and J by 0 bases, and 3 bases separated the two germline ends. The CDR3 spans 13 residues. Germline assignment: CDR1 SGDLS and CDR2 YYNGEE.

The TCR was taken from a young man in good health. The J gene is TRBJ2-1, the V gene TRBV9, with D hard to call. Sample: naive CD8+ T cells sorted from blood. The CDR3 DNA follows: TGTGCCAGCAGCGTCCTCTCCTACAATGAGCAGTTCTTC. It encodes CASSVLSYNEQFF.